The following is a T cell receptor (beta chain) sequence with its context. Its antigen is unidentified. The protocol was immunoSEQ multiplex PCR, while the TCRdb copy is restricted to in-frame clones and leaves out a portion. The sample contains hundreds of thousands of clones, approximately 77% of which appear only once. Recent acute infections and vaccinations were absent in the healthy HIV-negative adult donors. This sample is part of a study of shared clonotypes between healthy human individuals. Study results and caveats: Limitation of the genetic and exposure-history diversity represented came from the few donors. Only blood samples were collected, and tissue repertoires likely differ.

The CDR3 consists of 14 residues. Per the germline V gene, CDR1 is SGHRS and CDR2 is YFSETQ. Trimming cost V 3 bases and J 4 bases, with 10 bases left between them. The V gene is TRBV5-1, the J gene TRBJ1-4; no reliable D call. Material: PBMCs. The clonotype comes from a woman between 40 and 50 years old in good health. Some clones in this sample may be carry-over from other donors' samples. CDR3 sequence (DNA): TGCGCCAGCAGCTCCTTTAAGGGTAATGAAAAACTGTTTTTT. It codes for CASSSFKGNEKLFF.